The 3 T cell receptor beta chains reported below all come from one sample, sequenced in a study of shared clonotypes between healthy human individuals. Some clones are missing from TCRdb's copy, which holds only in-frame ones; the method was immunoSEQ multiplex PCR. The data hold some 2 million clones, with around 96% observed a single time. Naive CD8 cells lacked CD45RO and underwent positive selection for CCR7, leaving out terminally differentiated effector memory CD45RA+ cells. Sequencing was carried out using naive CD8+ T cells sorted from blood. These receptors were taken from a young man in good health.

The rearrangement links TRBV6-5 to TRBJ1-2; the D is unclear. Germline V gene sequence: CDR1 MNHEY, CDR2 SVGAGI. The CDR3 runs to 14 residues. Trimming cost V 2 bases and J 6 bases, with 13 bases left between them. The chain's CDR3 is CASSYPGQRDGYTF. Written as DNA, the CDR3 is TGTGCCAGCAGTTACCCTGGTCAGCGAGATGGCTACACCTTC.

CDR3 protein: CASSSFGAYNEQFF. In DNA form, the CDR3 reads TGTGCCAGTAGTTCATTCGGGGCCTACAATGAGCAGTTCTTC. The V gene is TRBV19, the J gene TRBJ2-1; D perhaps matches TRBD2 (5 bases). This CDR3 spans 14 amino acids. V gave up 5 bases and J gave up 2 bases, with 10 bases separating them. Germline lookup yields CDR1 LNHDA and CDR2 SQIVND (reference sequence).

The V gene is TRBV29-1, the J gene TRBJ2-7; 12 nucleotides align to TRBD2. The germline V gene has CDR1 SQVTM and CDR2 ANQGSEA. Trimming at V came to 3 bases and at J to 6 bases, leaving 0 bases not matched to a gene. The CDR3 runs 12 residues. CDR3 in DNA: TGCAGCGTTGAGGGACTAGCGGGCGAGCAGTACTTC. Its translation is CSVEGLAGEQYF.